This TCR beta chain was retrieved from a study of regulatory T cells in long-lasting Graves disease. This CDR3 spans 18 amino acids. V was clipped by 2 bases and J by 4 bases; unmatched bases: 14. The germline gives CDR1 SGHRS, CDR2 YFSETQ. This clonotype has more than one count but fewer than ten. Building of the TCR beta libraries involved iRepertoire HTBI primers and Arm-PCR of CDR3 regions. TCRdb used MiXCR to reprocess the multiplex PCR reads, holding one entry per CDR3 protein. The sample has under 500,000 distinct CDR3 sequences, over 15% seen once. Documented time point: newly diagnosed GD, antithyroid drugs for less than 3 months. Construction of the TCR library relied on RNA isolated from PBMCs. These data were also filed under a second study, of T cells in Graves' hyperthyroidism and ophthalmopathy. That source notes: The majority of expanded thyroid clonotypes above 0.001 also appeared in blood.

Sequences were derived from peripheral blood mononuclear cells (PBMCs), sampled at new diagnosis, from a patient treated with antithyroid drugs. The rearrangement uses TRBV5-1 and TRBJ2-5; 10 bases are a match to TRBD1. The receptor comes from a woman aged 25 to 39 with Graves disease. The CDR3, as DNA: TGCGCCAGCAGCTTTGGAGCGAGACCGGGACAGGGGAGAGAGACCCAGTACTTC. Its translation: CASSFGARPGQGRETQYF.